Below, 15 T cell receptor beta chains from the same sample are listed, as sequenced in a study of tissue T cells after allogeneic stem cell transplantation. The method was immunoSEQ multiplex PCR; TCRdb's version includes in-frame clones alone and lacks a portion of them. This sample yields 5,500 to 8,000 clones, of which around half are seen a single time; 7.7% belongs to the top ten. The time point denotes: mouse harvest day 7 after allogeneic transplant. The graft held 10^6 splenic CD5+ T cells and 10^7 T-cell-depleted bone marrow cells. The sample comprised lymph node tissue. Receptor source: a female BALB/c mouse given C57BL/6 T cells with graft-versus-host disease after an allogeneic hematopoietic cell transplant.

Regarding this clone: Germline and genes here are mouse. Read coverage stops 1 residue before the CDR3 terminus; the germline J gene supplies the remainder. This sequence joins TRBV26 and TRBJ1-5; D possibly corresponds to TRBD1 (6 bases). The CDR3 has 13 residues. V lost 2 bases to trimming and J lost 4 bases, with 6 bases between them. From germline, CDR1 is KGHPV and CDR2 FQNQEV (reference sequence). CDR3 sequence: CASSLTGNQAPLF. CDR3 DNA (partial): TGTGCCAGCAGTCTGACAGGGAACCAGGCTCCGCTT.

This clone is large (0.1 to 1%). Gene names and germline refer to mouse. Sequencing ends 1 residue short of the CDR3 end; the germline J gene provides the rest. V usage is TRBV13-2 and J usage is TRBJ1-3; 7 bases are a match to TRBD1. From germline, CDR1 is NNHNN and CDR2 SYGAGS (reference sequence). CDR3 length equals 16 residues. With V trimmed by 2 bases and J by 1 base, 6 bases remained unmatched. The DNA read from the CDR3 is TGTGCCAGCGGTGACGCGGGACAGACATCTGGAAATACGCTCTAT. Protein sequence: CASGDAGQTSGNTLY. The complete CDR3 protein is CASGDAGQTSGNTLYF.

In regard to this clone: A read error may produce the germline difference seen at one junction end. The gene symbols are mouse symbols. The sequence runs out 1 residue before the end of the CDR3; the remainder is reconstructed from the germline J gene. V and J are TRBV19 and TRBJ2-4; TRBD2 aligns across 8 bases. The germline V gene encodes CDR1 FNHDT and CDR2 SITEND (reference sequence). The CDR3 runs 14 residues. The DNA read from the CDR3 is TGTGCCGGCAGCAGACTGGGGCCTCAAAACACCTTGTAC. Its translation: CAGSRLGPQNTLY. The CDR3 reads in full as CAGSRLGPQNTLYF. Supplemented by reference TRBV19 and TRBJ2-4, the full variable domain reads GGIITQTPKFLIGQEGQKLTLKCQQNFNHDTMYWYRQDSGKGLRLIYYSITENDLQKGDLSEGYDASREKKSSFSLTVTSAQKNEMAVFLCAGSRLGPQNTLYFGAGTRLSVL.

For this clone: Here the gene names and germline are mouse. The CDR3 extends 1 residue past the end of the read, so its final part is completed from the germline J gene. The V and J genes are TRBV26 and TRBJ1-4; no firm D call. Germline CDR1 KGHPV, CDR2 FQNQEV (reference sequence). V shed 3 bases and J shed 4 bases, with 3 bases lying between them. The CDR3 covers 12 residues. This chain's CDR3 is CASSLDNERLFF. The sequenced part of the CDR3 DNA is TGTGCCAGCAGTCTCGACAACGAAAGATTATTT. Supplemented by reference TRBV26 and TRBJ1-4, the full variable domain reads NSKVIQTPRYLVKGQGQKAKMRCIPEKGHPVVFWYQQNKNNEFKFLINFQNQEVLQQIDMTEKRFSAECPSNSPCSLEIQSSEAGDSALYLCASSLDNERLFFGHGTKLSVL.

Turning to this clone: Genes here carry mouse names. The sequenced fragment ends 1 residue before the CDR3 boundary, so the rest is inferred from the germline J gene. The chain carries TRBV12-2 and TRBJ2-5, with D unresolved. Trimming shortened V by 0 bases and J by 2 bases, and 5 bases separated the two germline ends. The CDR3 runs to 13 residues. Germline CDR1 SGHLS, CDR2 HYDKME. The sequenced CDR3 bases are TGTGCCAGCTCTCTCGGGGTCCAAGACACCCAGTAC. It encodes CASSLGVQDTQY. The entire CDR3 protein reads CASSLGVQDTQYF.

This clone was seen only a few times. Mouse gene names and germline throughout. The sequenced fragment ends 1 residue before the CDR3 boundary, so the rest is inferred from the germline J gene. The chain has TRBV2 and TRBJ1-3, with D unclear. The V end lost 0 bases, the J end lost 1 base, and 4 bases lay between the germline ends. This CDR3 is built from 14 residues. The germline CDR1 and CDR2 sequences are LGHNA and YSYQKL. The covered CDR3 bases are TGTGCCAGCAGCCAAGAGACATCTGGAAATACGCTCTAT. Translated, it gives CASSQETSGNTLY. The full-length CDR3 reads as CASSQETSGNTLYF.

With regard to this clone: Any gene name here is a mouse gene name. The read ends 1 residue early relative to the CDR3; the germline J gene fills the gap. The rearrangement joins TRBV16 to TRBJ1-1, with D tentatively TRBD1 (6 bases). The V gene's germline CDR1 is SGHSA and CDR2 FRNQAP. V lost 5 bases and J lost 2, with 12 bases in between. This CDR3 has 14 residues. This chain's CDR3 is CASSLPGHNTEVFF. The covered CDR3 bases are TGTGCAAGCAGCCTCCCGGGACATAACACAGAAGTCTTC. The full variable domain, its missing parts supplied by reference TRBV16 and TRBJ1-1, is NAGVIQTPRHKVTGKGQEATLWCEPISGHSAVFWYRQTIVQGLEFLTYFRNQAPIDDSGMPKERFSAQMPNQSHSTLKIQSTQPQDSAVYLCASSLPGHNTEVFFGKGTRLTVV.

This clone was picked up a small number of times. Gene names are mouse gene names. The read is 1 residue too short to cover the CDR3 end, so that end is filled in from the germline J gene. The V gene is TRBV17, the J gene TRBJ2-2; D is ambiguous. Germline lookup yields CDR1 MNHDT and CDR2 YYDKIL. The ends were cut back, 0 bases at V and 4 bases at J, with 6 bases in the middle. The CDR3 is made up of 14 amino acids. The covered CDR3 bases are TGTGCTAGCAGTAGAGATAAGGGCACCGGGCAGCTCTAC. This encodes CASSRDKGTGQLY. The full CDR3 protein is CASSRDKGTGQLYF.

A remark on this clone: Genes and germline are mouse. The read gets to within 1 residue of the CDR3 end, and the germline J gene fills in the rest. V gene TRBV4 combines with J gene TRBJ2-7, with TRBD2 identical over 9 bases. The V gene end was trimmed by 8 bases and the J gene end by 3 bases; junction bases not matched to a gene: 11. The CDR3 covers 15 residues. Germline assignment: CDR1 LGHDT and CDR2 YNNKQL (reference sequence). The covered CDR3 bases are TGTGCCAGCTCTCTCGAGGCTGGGGGGGTCTATGAACAGTAC. This translates into CASSLEAGGVYEQY. The CDR3 in full is CASSLEAGGVYEQYF.

By sample share, this clone is medium-sized. Gene and germline names: mouse. The read stops 1 residue short of the end of the CDR3; the missing end is completed from the germline J gene. The rearrangement uses TRBV1 and TRBJ2-7; the match to TRBD1 covers 10 bases. V was clipped by 3 bases and J by 5 bases; unmatched bases: 4. From germline, CDR1 is NSQYPW and CDR2 LRSPGD (reference sequence). CDR3 size: 14 residues. CDR3 DNA (partial): TGCACCTGCAGTGCCCGGGACAGGGGTAATGAACAGTAC. As protein: CTCSARDRGNEQY. The full CDR3 protein reads CTCSARDRGNEQYF.

Worth noting for this clone: Gene names follow the mouse nomenclature. The read falls 1 residue short of the CDR3 end, and the missing part is taken from the germline J gene. The rearrangement links TRBV3 to TRBJ1-4, with D hard to call. Germline CDR1 and CDR2: SNHLY and FYNGKV (reference sequence). V gave up 3 bases and J gave up 0 bases, with 11 bases separating them. The CDR3 runs 16 residues. CDR3 protein: CASSFSRGISNERLFF. The DNA read from the CDR3 is TGTGCCAGCAGCTTTAGTCGGGGAATTTCCAACGAAAGATTATTT.

This clone appeared a few times. Gene names and germline refer to mouse. The read comes to an end 1 residue before the CDR3 does, leaving the germline J gene to fill in the end. The J gene is TRBJ2-2, the V gene TRBV23; the table's D call of TRBD2 was not tested on the DNA. The CDR3 runs 17 residues. Germline-derived CDR1 and CDR2 are KGHTA and FQNQQP. The CDR3 bases that were read are TGCTCCAGCAGTCAATTCTGGGGGGGCGCGGGCACCGGGCAGCTCTAC. It specifies CSSSQFWGGAGTGQLY. The whole CDR3 region reads CSSSQFWGGAGTGQLYF.

This clone has just a few counts. The genes are named according to mouse. The CDR3 end falls 1 residue outside the read, so it is completed with the germline J gene. The genes are TRBV23 and TRBJ2-3. The germline V gene has CDR1 KGHTA and CDR2 FQNQQP. This CDR3 has 13 amino acids. The CDR3: CSSSQSPAETLYF. Incomplete CDR3 DNA: TGCTCCAGCAGTCAATCACCGGCAGAAACGCTGTAT.

To note about this clone: Mouse names are used for the genes. The read ends 1 residue early relative to the CDR3; the germline J gene fills the gap. The chain employs TRBV3 and TRBJ2-4, with TRBD2 identical over 10 bases. Germline V lookup: CDR1 SNHLY, CDR2 FYNGKV (reference sequence). V shed 6 bases, J shed 5 bases, and the junction held 5 bases outside the gene matches. The CDR3 length is 14 residues. The CDR3 sequence is CASSSGLGLNTLYF. Partial CDR3 DNA: TGTGCCAGCAGTTCGGGACTGGGGCTAAACACCTTGTAC. Full variable domain (remainder filled in from reference TRBV3 and TRBJ2-4): GPKVLQIPSHQIIDMGQMVTLNCDPVSNHLYFYWYKQILGQQMEFLVNFYNGKVMEKSKLFKDQFSVERPDGSYFTLKIQPTALEDSAVYFCASSSGLGLNTLYFGAGTRLSVL.

As regards this clone: These gene names are mouse names. The CDR3 end lies 1 residue beyond the end of the read and is filled in from the germline J gene. The chain combines TRBV16 with TRBJ2-4; D ambiguous. V was pared by 0 bases and J by 0 bases, with 1 base between. CDR1 SGHSA and CDR2 FRNQAP come from the germline V gene. The CDR3 spans 13 residues. CDR3 bases read: TGTGCAAGCAGCTTAGATAGTCAAAACACCTTGTAC. It codes for CASSLDSQNTLY. The CDR3 reads in full as CASSLDSQNTLYF.